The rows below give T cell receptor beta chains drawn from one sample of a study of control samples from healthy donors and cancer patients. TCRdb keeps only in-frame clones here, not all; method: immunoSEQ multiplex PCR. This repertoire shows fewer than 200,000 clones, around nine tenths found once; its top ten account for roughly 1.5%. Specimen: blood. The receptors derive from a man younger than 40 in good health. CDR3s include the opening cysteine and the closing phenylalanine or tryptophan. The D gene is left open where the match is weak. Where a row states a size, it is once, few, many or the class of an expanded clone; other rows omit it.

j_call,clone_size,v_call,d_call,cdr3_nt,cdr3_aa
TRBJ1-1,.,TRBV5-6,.,TGTGCCAGCAGCTTGACCAGGGAAACTGAAGCTTTCTTT,CASSLTRETEAFF
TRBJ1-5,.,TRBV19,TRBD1,TGTGCCAGTAGTCCCCGGGACAGACTCGCGCCCCAGCATTTT,CASSPRDRLAPQHF
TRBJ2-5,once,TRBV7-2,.,TGTGCCAGCAGCTTATTGGGATCCCAAGAGACCCAGTACTTC,CASSLLGSQETQYF
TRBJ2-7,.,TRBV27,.,TGTGCCAGCAGTTTATCACCCTCCTACGAGCAGTACTTC,CASSLSPSYEQYF
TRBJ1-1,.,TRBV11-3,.,TGTGCCAGCAGCTTAGGCCCGAACACTGAAGCTTTCTTT,CASSLGPNTEAFF
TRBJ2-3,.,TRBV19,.,TGTGCCAGTAGTATAGCCGGAAACACAGATACGCAGTATTTT,CASSIAGNTDTQYF
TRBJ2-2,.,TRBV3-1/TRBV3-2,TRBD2,TGTGCCAGCAGCCAAGGGCTAGCGGGAGGCACCGGGGAGCTGTTTTTT,CASSQGLAGGTGELFF
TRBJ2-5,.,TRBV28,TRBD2,TGTGCCAGCAGTTTAGCGCTTGGCGTTCTAGCGGACCAAGAGACCCAGTACTTC,CASSLALGVLADQETQYF
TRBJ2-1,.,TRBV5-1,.,TGCGCCAGCAGCTTGGGGCAGTATTACAATGAGCAGTTCTTC,CASSLGQYYNEQFF
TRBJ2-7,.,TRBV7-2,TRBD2,TGTGCCAGCACCCCCTTTTTTGTTAGCGGGGTCTACGAGCAGTACTTC,CASTPFFVSGVYEQYF
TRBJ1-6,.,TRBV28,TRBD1,TGTGCCAGCAGGTCGGTGAACAGGGGGCGGAATTCACCCCTCCACTTT,CASRSVNRGRNSPLHF
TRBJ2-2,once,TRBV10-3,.,TGTGCCATCAAACAGGGAGGGGGAAACACCGGGGAGCTGTTTTTT,CAIKQGGGNTGELFF
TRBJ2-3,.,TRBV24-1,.,TGTGCCACCAGTGACTCCGGACGATCAGATACGCAGTATTTT,CATSDSGRSDTQYF
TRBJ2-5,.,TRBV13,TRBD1,TGTGCCAGCAGCTTCTTCCCGGACAGGGGAGAGACCCAGTACTTC,CASSFFPDRGETQYF
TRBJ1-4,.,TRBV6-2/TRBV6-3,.,TGTGCCAGCAGTTACCTGAGGGGCGCCGGAGGAGAAAAACTGTTTTTT,CASSYLRGAGGEKLFF
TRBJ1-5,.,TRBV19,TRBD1,TGTGCCAGTAGCGATGGGACAGGGAGGATTCAGCCCCAGCATTTT,CASSDGTGRIQPQHF
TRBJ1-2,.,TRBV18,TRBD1,TGTGCCAGCTCACCACTGGACAGGGGGCGGAACTATGGCTACACCTTC,CASSPLDRGRNYGYTF
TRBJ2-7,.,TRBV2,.,TGTGCCAGCACGGTTCGGAACGAGCAGTACTTC,CASTVRNEQYF
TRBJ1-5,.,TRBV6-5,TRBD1,TGTGCCAGTTCCGGGACAGGAGCCAATCAGCCCCAGCATTTT,CASSGTGANQPQHF
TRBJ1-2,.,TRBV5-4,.,TGTGCCAGCAGCCCGGAGGGAGCTAACTATGGCTACACCTTC,CASSPEGANYGYTF
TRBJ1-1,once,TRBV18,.,TGTGCCAGCTCAACGACGACAGCGAACACTGAAGCTTTCTTT,CASSTTTANTEAFF
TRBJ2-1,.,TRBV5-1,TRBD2,TGCGCCAGCAGCTTGGCCGTTCCCGTAGCGGGAGGTTACAATGAGCAGTTCTTC,CASSLAVPVAGGYNEQFF
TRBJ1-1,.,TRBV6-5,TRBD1,TGTGCCAGCAGGTTGCTAGGACAGGGCCCGGAAGCTTTCTTT,CASRLLGQGPEAFF
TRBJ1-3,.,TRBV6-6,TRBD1,TGTGCCAGCAGTTTCCTGACAGGGTTAAGAAACACCATATATTTT,CASSFLTGLRNTIYF
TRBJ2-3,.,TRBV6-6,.,TGTGCCAGCAGTCGCAGAGCGGATACGCAGTATTTT,CASSRRADTQYF
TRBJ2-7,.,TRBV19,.,TGTGCCAGTAGTACCTGGGCGGCCTCGGGTTACGAGCAGTACTTC,CASSTWAASGYEQYF
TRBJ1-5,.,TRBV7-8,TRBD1,TGTGCCAGCAGCTTAGCGACGGGACAGGGCGCCAATCAGCCCCAGCATTTT,CASSLATGQGANQPQHF
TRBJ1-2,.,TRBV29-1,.,TGCAGCGTTGAACGCACTGCTCTCTATGGCTACACCTTC,CSVERTALYGYTF
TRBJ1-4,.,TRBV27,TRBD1,TGTGCCAGCAGTTTCCGACAGGGCCGGGGAGAAAAACTGTTTTTT,CASSFRQGRGEKLFF
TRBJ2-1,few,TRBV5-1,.,TGCGCCAGCAGCTTGGCCCTAGGGACATATTACAATGAGCAGTTCTTC,CASSLALGTYYNEQFF
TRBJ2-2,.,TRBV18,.,TGTGCCAGCTCACCATGGGCAGGGAGTATCGCAAACACCGGGGAGCTGTTTTTT,CASSPWAGSIANTGELFF
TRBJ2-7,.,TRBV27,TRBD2,TGTGCCAGCAGTTTCCTGGGAGGGAGCCACGAGCAGTACTTC,CASSFLGGSHEQYF
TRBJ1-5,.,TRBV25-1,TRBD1,TGTGCCAGCAGCCAGACAGGGGGCAATCAGCCCCAGCATTTT,CASSQTGGNQPQHF
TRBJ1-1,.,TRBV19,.,TGTGCCAGTAGTAATGTTCCGGGACTGGGGAACACTGAAGCTTTCTTT,CASSNVPGLGNTEAFF
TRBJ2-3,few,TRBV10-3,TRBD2,TGTGCCATCAGTGAGTGGGGAGTAGCGGGGGGGCGCAGCACAGATACGCAGTATTTT,CAISEWGVAGGRSTDTQYF
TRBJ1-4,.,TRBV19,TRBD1,TGTGCCAGTAGTGCCCGGGACAGGGGGCAAAAACTGTTTTTT,CASSARDRGQKLFF
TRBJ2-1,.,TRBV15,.,TGTGCCACCACCTCCCCCGGACCGTTCAATGAGCAGTTCTTC,CATTSPGPFNEQFF
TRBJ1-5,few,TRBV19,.,TGTGCCAGTAGTCCCCTCGAGACCATCAGTCAGCCCCAGCATTTT,CASSPLETISQPQHF
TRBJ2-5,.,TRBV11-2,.,TGTGCCAGCAGCTTAGATACGCCTTACCAAGAGACCCAGTACTTC,CASSLDTPYQETQYF
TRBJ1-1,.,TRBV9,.,TGTGCCAGCAGCATAGGTGAGGGGGGCACTGAAGCTTTCTTT,CASSIGEGGTEAFF
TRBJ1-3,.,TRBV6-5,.,TGTGCCAGCGGAGTTGGAAACACCATATATTTT,CASGVGNTIYF
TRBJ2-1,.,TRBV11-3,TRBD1,TGTGCCAGCAGTTCCGGGACAGGCACGTCTTTTTCCTACAATGAGCAGTTCTTC,CASSSGTGTSFSYNEQFF
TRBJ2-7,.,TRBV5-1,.,TGCGCCAGCAGCTTGCCGGGGCCCTACGAGCAGTACTTC,CASSLPGPYEQYF
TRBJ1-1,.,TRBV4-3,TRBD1,TGCGCCAGCAGCCAGGGACAGCTAATGAACACTGAAGCTTTCTTT,CASSQGQLMNTEAFF
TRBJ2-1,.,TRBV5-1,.,TGCGCCAGTAAAACTGGCGGGGCTAACAATGAGCAGTTCTTC,CASKTGGANNEQFF
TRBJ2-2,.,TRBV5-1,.,TGCGCCAGCAGGCCGAACACCGGGGAGCTGTTTTTT,CASRPNTGELFF
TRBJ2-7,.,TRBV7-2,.,TGTGCCAGCAGCTTAGTAGGCGGGGCGAACTACGAGCAGTACTTC,CASSLVGGANYEQYF
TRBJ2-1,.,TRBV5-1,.,TGCGCCAGCCGCCGGGACGACACTTACAATGAGCAGTTCTTC,CASRRDDTYNEQFF